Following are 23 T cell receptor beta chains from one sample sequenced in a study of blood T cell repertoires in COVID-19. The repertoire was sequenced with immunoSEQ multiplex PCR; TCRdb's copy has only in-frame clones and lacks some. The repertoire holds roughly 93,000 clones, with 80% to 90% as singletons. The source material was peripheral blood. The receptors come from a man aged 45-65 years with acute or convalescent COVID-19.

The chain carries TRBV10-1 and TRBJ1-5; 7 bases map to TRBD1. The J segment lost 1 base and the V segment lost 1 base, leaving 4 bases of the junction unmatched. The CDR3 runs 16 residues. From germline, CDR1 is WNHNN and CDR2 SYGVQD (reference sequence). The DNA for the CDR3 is TGCGCCAGCAGTGAGTGCTGGGGACAGAGCAATCAGCCCCAGCATTTT. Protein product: CASSECWGQSNQPQHF.

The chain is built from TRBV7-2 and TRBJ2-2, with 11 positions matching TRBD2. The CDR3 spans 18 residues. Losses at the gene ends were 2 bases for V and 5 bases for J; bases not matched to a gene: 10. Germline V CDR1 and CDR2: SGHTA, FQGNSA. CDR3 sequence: CASSLFGLAGGPTGELFF. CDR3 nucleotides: TGTGCCAGCAGCTTATTTGGGCTAGCGGGGGGACCTACCGGGGAGCTGTTTTTT.

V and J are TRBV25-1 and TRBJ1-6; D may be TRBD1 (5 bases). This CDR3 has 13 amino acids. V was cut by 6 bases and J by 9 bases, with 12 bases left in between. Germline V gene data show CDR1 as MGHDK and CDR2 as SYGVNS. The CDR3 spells CASRDMRTSPLHF. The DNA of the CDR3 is TGTGCCAGCAGGGACATGAGAACTTCACCCCTCCACTTT.

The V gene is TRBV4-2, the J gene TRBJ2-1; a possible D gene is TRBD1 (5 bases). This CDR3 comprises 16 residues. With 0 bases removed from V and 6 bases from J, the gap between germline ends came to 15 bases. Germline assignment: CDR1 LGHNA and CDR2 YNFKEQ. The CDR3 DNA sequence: TGTGCCAGCAGCCAAGATAGGGCAGGGAAAGGCAATGAGCAGTTCTTC. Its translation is CASSQDRAGKGNEQFF.

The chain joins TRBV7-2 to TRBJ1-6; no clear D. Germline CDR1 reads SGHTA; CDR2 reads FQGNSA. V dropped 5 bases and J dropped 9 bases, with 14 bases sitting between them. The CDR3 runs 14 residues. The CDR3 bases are TGTGCCAGCAGCGCCCGGGTAATAGGTTCACCCCTCCACTTT. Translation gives CASSARVIGSPLHF.

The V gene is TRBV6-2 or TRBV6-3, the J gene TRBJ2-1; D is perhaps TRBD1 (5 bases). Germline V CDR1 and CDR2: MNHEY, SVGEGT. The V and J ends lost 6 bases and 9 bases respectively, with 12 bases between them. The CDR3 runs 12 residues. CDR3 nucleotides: TGTGCCAGCAGCCCGACGACAGTTGAGCAGTTCTTC. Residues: CASSPTTVEQFF.

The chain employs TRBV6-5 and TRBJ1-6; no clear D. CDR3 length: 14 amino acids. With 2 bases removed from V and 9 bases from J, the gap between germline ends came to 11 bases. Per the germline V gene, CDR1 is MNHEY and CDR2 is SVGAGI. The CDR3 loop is CASSYDKFSSPLHF. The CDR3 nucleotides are TGTGCCAGCAGTTACGACAAGTTCAGTTCACCCCTCCACTTT.

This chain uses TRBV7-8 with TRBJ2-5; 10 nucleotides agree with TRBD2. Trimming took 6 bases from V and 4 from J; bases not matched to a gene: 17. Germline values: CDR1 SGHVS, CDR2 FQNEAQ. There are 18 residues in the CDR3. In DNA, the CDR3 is TGTGCCAGCAGTCAAAAGTGGGGGCTAGCGGGGGTCGTAGAGACCCAGTACTTC. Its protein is CASSQKWGLAGVVETQYF. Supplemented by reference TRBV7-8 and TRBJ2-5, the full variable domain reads GAGVSQSPRYKVAKRGQDVALRCDPISGHVSLFWYQQALGQGPEFLTYFQNEAQLDKSGLPSDRFFAERPEGSVSTLKIQRTQQEDSAVYLCASSQKWGLAGVVETQYFGPGTRLLVL.

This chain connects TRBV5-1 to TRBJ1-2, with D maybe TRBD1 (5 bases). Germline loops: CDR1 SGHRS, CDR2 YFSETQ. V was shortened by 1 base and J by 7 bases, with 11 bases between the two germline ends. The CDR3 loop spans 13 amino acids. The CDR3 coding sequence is TGCGCCAGCAGCTTGTCCGGGGGTGGTGGCTACACCTTC. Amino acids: CASSLSGGGGYTF.

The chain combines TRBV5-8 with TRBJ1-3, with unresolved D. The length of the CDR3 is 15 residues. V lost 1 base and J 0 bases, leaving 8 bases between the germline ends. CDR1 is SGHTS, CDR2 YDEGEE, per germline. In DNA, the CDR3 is TGTGCCAGCAGCTTGTCCTTCAGCTCTGGAAACACCATATATTTT. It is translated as CASSLSFSSGNTIYF. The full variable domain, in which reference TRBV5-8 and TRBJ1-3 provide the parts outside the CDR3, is EAGVTQSPTHLIKTRGQQATLRCSPISGHTSVYWYQQALGLGLQFLLWYDEGEERNRGNFPPRFSGRQFPNYSSELNVNALELEDSALYLCASSLSFSSGNTIYFGEGSWLTVV.

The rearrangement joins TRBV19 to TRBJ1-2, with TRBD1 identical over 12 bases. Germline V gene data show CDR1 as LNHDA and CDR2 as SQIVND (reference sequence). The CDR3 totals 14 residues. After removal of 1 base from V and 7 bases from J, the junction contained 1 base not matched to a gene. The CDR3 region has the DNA TGTGCCAGTAGTATAGGGGACAGGGGGCTTGGCTACACCTTC. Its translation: CASSIGDRGLGYTF.

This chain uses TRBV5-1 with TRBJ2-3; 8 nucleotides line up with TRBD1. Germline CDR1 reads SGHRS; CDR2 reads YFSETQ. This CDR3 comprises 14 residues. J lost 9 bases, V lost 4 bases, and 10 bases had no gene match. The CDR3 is CASSPGGQEGTQYF. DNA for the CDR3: TGCGCCAGCAGCCCCGGGGGACAGGAAGGAACGCAGTATTTT.

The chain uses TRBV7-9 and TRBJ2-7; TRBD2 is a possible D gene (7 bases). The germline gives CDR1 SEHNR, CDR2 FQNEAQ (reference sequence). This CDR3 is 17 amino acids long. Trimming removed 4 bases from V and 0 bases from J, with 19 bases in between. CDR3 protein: CASSWQGRGGGSYEQYF. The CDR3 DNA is TGTGCCAGCAGCTGGCAGGGGCGCGGGGGCGGCTCCTACGAGCAGTACTTC.

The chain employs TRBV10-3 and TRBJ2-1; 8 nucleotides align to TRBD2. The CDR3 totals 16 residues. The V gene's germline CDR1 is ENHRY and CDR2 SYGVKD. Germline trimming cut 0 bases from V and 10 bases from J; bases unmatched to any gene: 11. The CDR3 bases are TGTGCCATCAGTGAGTCGATGAGCGGGGGCATCGGGGAGCAGTTCTTC. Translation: CAISESMSGGIGEQFF.

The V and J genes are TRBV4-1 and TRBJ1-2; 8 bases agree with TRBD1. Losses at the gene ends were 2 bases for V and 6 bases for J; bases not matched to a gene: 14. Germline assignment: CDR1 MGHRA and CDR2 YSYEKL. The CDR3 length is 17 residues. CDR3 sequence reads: CASSQPHRGRGRDGYTF. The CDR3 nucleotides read TGCGCCAGCAGCCAACCCCATCGTGGCAGGGGGCGGGATGGCTACACCTTC.

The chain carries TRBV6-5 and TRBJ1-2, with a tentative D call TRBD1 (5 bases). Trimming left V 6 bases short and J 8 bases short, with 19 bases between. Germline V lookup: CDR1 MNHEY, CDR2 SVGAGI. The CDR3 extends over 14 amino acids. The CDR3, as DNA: TGTGCCAGCAGAACGGCCCAGGGTATGGGAGGCTACACCTTC. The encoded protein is CASRTAQGMGGYTF.

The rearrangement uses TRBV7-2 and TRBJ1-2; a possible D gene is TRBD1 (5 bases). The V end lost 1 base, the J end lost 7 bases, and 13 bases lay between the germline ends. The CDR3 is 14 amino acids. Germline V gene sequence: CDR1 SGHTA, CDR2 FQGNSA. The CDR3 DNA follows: TGTGCCAGCAGCTTAGACGGCAGGGTGGCTGGCTACACCTTC. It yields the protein CASSLDGRVAGYTF.

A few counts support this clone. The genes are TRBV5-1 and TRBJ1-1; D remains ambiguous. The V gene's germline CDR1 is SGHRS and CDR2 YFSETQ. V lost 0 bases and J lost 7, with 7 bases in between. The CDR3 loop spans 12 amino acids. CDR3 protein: CASSLEADEAFF. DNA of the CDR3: TGCGCCAGCAGCTTGGAAGCCGATGAAGCTTTCTTT.

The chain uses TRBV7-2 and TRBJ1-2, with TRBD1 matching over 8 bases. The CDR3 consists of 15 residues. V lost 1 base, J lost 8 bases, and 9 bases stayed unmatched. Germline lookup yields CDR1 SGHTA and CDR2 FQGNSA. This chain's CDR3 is CASSLGGQGAWGYTF. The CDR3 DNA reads TGTGCCAGCAGCTTAGGAGGGCAGGGGGCGTGGGGCTACACCTTC.

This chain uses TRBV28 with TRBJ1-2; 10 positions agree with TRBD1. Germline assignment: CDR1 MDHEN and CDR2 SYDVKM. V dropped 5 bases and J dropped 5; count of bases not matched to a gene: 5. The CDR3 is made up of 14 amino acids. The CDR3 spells CASSETGGAYGYTF. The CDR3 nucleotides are TGTGCCAGCAGTGAGACAGGGGGCGCTTATGGCTACACCTTC.

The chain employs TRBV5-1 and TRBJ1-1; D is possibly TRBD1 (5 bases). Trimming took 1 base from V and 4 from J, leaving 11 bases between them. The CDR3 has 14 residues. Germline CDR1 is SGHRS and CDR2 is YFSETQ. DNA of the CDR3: TGCGCCAGCAGCTTGCAAGGCGGGGGCACTGAAGCTTTCTTT. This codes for CASSLQGGGTEAFF. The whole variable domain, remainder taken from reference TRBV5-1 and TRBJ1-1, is KAGVTQTPRYLIKTRGQQVTLSCSPISGHRSVSWYQQTPGQGLQFLFEYFSETQRNKGNFPGRFSGRQFSNSRSEMNVSTLELGDSALYLCASSLQGGGTEAFFGQGTRLTVV.

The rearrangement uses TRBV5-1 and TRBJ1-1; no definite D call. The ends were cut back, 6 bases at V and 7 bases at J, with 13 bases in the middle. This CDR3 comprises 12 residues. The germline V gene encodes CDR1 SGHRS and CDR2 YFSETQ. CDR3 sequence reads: CASKSGKNEAFF. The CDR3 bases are TGCGCCAGCAAATCGGGTAAGAATGAAGCTTTCTTT.

CDR3 nucleotide sequence: TGCAGCGGGACAGGGGAGACAGATACGCAGTATTTT. This gives the protein CSGTGETDTQYF. The gene calls are TRBV29-1 and TRBJ2-3; TRBD1 matches at 9 bases. In germline, CDR1 is SQVTM, CDR2 ANQGSEA. This CDR3 is built from 12 residues. Trimming removed 7 bases from V and 3 bases from J; junction bases left unmatched: 2.